Listed below are T cell receptor beta chains from one sample, sequenced in a study of blood T cell repertoires in COVID-19. Clones were read by immunoSEQ multiplex PCR, and TCRdb kept only the in-frame ones, dropping some. The repertoire holds around 430,000 clones, with roughly 89% as singletons. The specimen sequenced was PBMCs or T cells enriched from blood (not recorded which). These receptor sequences come from a woman aged 50 to 60 who had recovered from COVID-19. Both conserved end residues are part of each CDR3. The D gene is left open where the match is weak. Expanded clones get a size class; other rows say once, few or many, or leave the size out.

>TRBJ1-3|TRBV2|NA|NA
TGTGCCAGCAGCAGGCTCAACACCATATATTTT
CASSRLNTIYF
>TRBJ1-1|TRBV21-1|NA|NA
TGTGCCAGCAGCAAAGGGTCGGCGAGACAGGGGATCCCTGAAGCTTTCTTT
CASSKGSARQGIPEAFF
>TRBJ1-1|TRBV6-5|NA|NA
TGTGCCAGCAGTTACCGGGGCAGGGGCGGAGAAGCTTTCTTT
CASSYRGRGGEAFF
>TRBJ1-5|TRBV19|TRBD1|NA
TGTGCCAGTAGTATCCCGGACAGGAGTTGGCAGCCCCAGCATTTT
CASSIPDRSWQPQHF
>TRBJ1-2|TRBV2|NA|NA
TGTGCCAGCACGGACAGAATACTTAACTATGGCTACACCTTC
CASTDRILNYGYTF
>TRBJ2-7|TRBV28|TRBD2|NA
TGTGCCAGCACCTTCACGGGGGGTAGCTCCTACGAGCAGTACTTC
CASTFTGGSSYEQYF
>TRBJ1-1|TRBV30|NA|NA
TGTGCCTGCCACGCAGGGGCTGTTGAAGCTTTCTTT
CACHAGAVEAFF
>TRBJ1-5|TRBV19|TRBD1|NA
TGTGCCAGTAGTCGGGGTGGACAGGGGATGGGCAATCAGCCCCAGCATTTT
CASSRGGQGMGNQPQHF
>TRBJ1-1|TRBV11-2|NA|NA
TGTGCCAGCAGCTCTACCCCAGGTTTCCCTGAAGCTTTCTTT
CASSSTPGFPEAFF
>TRBJ2-3|TRBV5-1|NA|NA
TGCGCCAGCAGTCTCGCCTTGCAGAGCACAGATACGCAGTATTTT
CASSLALQSTDTQYF
>TRBJ1-2|TRBV7-2|NA|once
TGTGCCAGCAGCTTGGCAGGGCAGGACTATGGCTACACCTTC
CASSLAGQDYGYTF
>TRBJ1-4|TRBV7-9|TRBD1|once
TGTGCCAGCAGCCCTCAGTGGGACGGACAGGGTGAAAACCTGTTTTTT
CASSPQWDGQGENLFF
>TRBJ1-1|TRBV9|NA|NA
TGTGCCAGCAGCGTGCGGAAATCGGGCACTGAAGCTTTCTTT
CASSVRKSGTEAFF
>TRBJ1-5|TRBV6-2/TRBV6-3|NA|NA
TGTGCCAGCAGCGATCCATGGCGAAGGAGACGAGATCAGCCCCAGCATTTT
CASSDPWRRRRDQPQHF
>TRBJ2-3|TRBV27|NA|few
TGTGCCAGCAGTTTACGGGGCACAGATACGCAGTATTTT
CASSLRGTDTQYF
>TRBJ2-5|TRBV18|NA|few
TGTGCCAGCTCACCAACTCAAGAGACCCAGTACTTC
CASSPTQETQYF
>TRBJ2-7|TRBV4-1|NA|once
TGCGCCAGCAGCGGCCGGGAGCCATTTTCAGCGGAGAGCTCCTACGAGCAGTACTTC
CASSGREPFSAESSYEQYF
>TRBJ2-7|TRBV2|NA|NA
TGTGCCAGCAGCTCGAGCGCGGGACCGCTTAGCGACGAGCAGTACTTC
CASSSSAGPLSDEQYF
>TRBJ2-7|TRBV10-3|NA|NA
TGTGCCATCAGCGTCGGGCGGGGTGTCAACTACGAGCAGTACTTC
CAISVGRGVNYEQYF
>TRBJ1-2|TRBV19|NA|NA
TGTGCCAGTAGTATAGATGGAGCCTACTATGGCTACACCTTC
CASSIDGAYYGYTF
>TRBJ1-5|TRBV27|NA|once
TGTGCCAGCAGTTCCATATTAGGGGGTCGCAATCAGCCCCAGCATTTT
CASSSILGGRNQPQHF
>TRBJ1-2|TRBV19|TRBD1|NA
TGTGCCAGTAGTAATCGGGGGACAGCTAACTATGGCTACACCTTC
CASSNRGTANYGYTF
>TRBJ2-5|TRBV6-5|NA|NA
TGTGCCAGCAGGAATGACGGAGCCCAAGAGACCCAGTACTTC
CASRNDGAQETQYF
>TRBJ1-2|TRBV13|NA|NA
TGTGCCAGCAGCTTAGGTTCTGGTCCCGGGGGCTACACCTTC
CASSLGSGPGGYTF
>TRBJ1-1|TRBV6-1|NA|NA
TGTGCCAGCAGTGAAGGAGGGGGGAACACTGAAGCTTTCTTT
CASSEGGGNTEAFF
>TRBJ2-2|TRBV7-3|TRBD2|NA
TGTGCCAGCAGCCTGGGGGGGAGAGGTACCGGGGAGCTGTTTTTT
CASSLGGRGTGELFF